This is a list of T cell receptor beta chains from one sample in a study of T cell responses to AZD1222 COVID-19 vaccine. Libraries were prepared by immunoSEQ multiplex PCR; TCRdb keeps only in-frame clonotypes and omits some of them. The table records tens of thousands of clones, 75% to 85% of them present only once. Material: peripheral blood, obtained 28 days after the second AZD1222 dose. The receptors come from an adult who received the AZD1222 COVID-19 vaccine. CDR3s include the opening cysteine and the closing phenylalanine or tryptophan. A D gene is named only where the DNA matches it firmly. Rows may omit the clone size; those that give it use once, few, many or a size class.

v_gene	len	j_gene	d_gene	abundance	CDR3aa	CDR3nt
TRBV9	16	TRBJ2-1	-	-	CASSVGSLARWDEQFF	TGTGCCAGCAGCGTAGGATCCCTGGCCCGTTGGGATGAGCAGTTCTTC
TRBV10-3	16	TRBJ2-6	TRBD1	once	CAISQGDSSGANVLTF	TGTGCCATTTCACAGGGGGACAGCTCTGGGGCCAACGTCCTGACTTTC
TRBV28	15	TRBJ1-2	TRBD1	-	CASRLQGALHYGYTF	TGTGCCAGCAGACTACAGGGGGCGTTACACTATGGCTACACCTTC
TRBV28	14	TRBJ2-7	TRBD1	-	CASKSGQRFGEQYF	TGTGCCAGCAAATCGGGACAGAGGTTCGGGGAGCAGTACTTC
TRBV27	15	TRBJ1-5	-	few	CASSLMAVSNQPQHF	TGTGCCAGCAGTTTGATGGCGGTTAGCAATCAGCCCCAGCATTTT
TRBV6-1	13	TRBJ1-6	-	-	CASRETGVTPLHF	TGTGCCAGCAGGGAGACAGGTGTAACACCCCTCCACTTT
TRBV3-1/TRBV3-2	18	TRBJ1-4	-	few	CASSPQGKQATTNEKLFF	TGTGCCAGCAGCCCCCAGGGGAAACAGGCCACAACTAATGAAAAACTGTTTTTT
TRBV5-1	14	TRBJ1-6	-	few	CASTQGGSDQPLHF	TGCGCCAGCACCCAAGGGGGTTCGGACCAACCCCTCCACTTT
TRBV9	16	TRBJ2-7	-	-	CASSVRGGLADYEQYF	TGTGCCAGCAGCGTAAGAGGAGGTTTAGCCGACTACGAGCAGTACTTC
TRBV27	15	TRBJ2-5	-	-	CASSSPWTGQETQYF	TGTGCCAGCAGTTCGCCATGGACGGGCCAAGAGACCCAGTACTTC
TRBV7-2	13	TRBJ1-1	TRBD1	-	CASSGVQGAEAFF	TGTGCCAGCAGCGGGGTACAGGGGGCTGAAGCTTTCTTT
TRBV28	19	TRBJ2-2	TRBD1	-	CASVGLGTGIVRNTGELFF	TGTGCCAGCGTTGGGTTGGGGACAGGGATCGTGCGGAACACCGGGGAGCTGTTTTTT
TRBV28	14	TRBJ1-5	TRBD1	once	CASRVTGLSQPQHF	TGTGCCAGCAGAGTGACAGGGTTAAGTCAGCCCCAGCATTTT
TRBV10-1	12	TRBJ1-5	-	-	CASSARGQPQHF	TGCGCCAGCAGTGCTAGGGGTCAGCCCCAGCATTTT
TRBV5-1	16	TRBJ1-2	-	once	CASSFTSRPANYGYTF	TGCGCCAGCAGCTTTACCTCCCGGCCAGCTAACTATGGCTACACCTTC
TRBV29-1	12	TRBJ1-1	TRBD1	-	CSVVQGVTEAFF	TGCAGCGTAGTACAGGGGGTGACTGAAGCTTTCTTT
TRBV4-1	16	TRBJ1-1	TRBD1	once	CASSQAPTGANTEAFF	TGCGCCAGCAGCCAAGCTCCGACAGGGGCGAACACTGAAGCTTTCTTT
TRBV6-2/TRBV6-3	16	TRBJ2-7	TRBD2	-	CASSYSRAGGGYEQYF	TGTGCCAGCAGTTACTCGAGAGCGGGGGGAGGTTACGAGCAGTACTTC
TRBV3-1/TRBV3-2	13	TRBJ2-5	-	-	CASSQDRRQTQYF	TGTGCCAGCAGCCAAGATAGGAGGCAGACCCAGTACTTC
TRBV5-1	14	TRBJ1-1	-	-	CASNDADMNTEAFF	TGCGCCAGCAACGACGCGGATATGAACACTGAAGCTTTCTTT
TRBV5-1	14	TRBJ2-1	TRBD1	-	CASSSDRALREQFF	TGCGCCAGCAGCTCAGACAGGGCCTTGAGGGAGCAGTTCTTC
TRBV18	14	TRBJ1-5	-	-	CASSPPGRDQPQHF	TGTGCCAGCTCACCACCGGGCAGGGATCAGCCCCAGCATTTT